The sequence of this T cell receptor (beta chain) was determined in a study of beta chain features in type 1 diabetes. Germline V gene lookup returns CDR1 SGDLS and CDR2 YYNGEE. Trimming stripped 0 bases from V and 1 base from J, with 14 bases between. The CDR3 runs 16 residues. Every bit of the isolated RNA underwent reverse transcription, so sequencing read expressed TCRB transcripts. Measured with immunoSEQ multiplex PCR; TCRdb has only the in-frame clones, and not every one. The repertoire holds roughly 310,000 clones, with 9.5% to 12% as singletons. This clone appeared a few times. This sequence originates from a woman in her twenties or thirties in good health. The chain employs TRBV9 and TRBJ2-7, with a tentative D call TRBD1 (5 bases). Input material: naive CD4+ T cells from blood. CDR3 nucleotide sequence: TGTGCCAGCAGCGTAGAATCAGGGTATGGATCCTACGAGCAGTACTTC. This gives the protein CASSVESGYGSYEQYF.